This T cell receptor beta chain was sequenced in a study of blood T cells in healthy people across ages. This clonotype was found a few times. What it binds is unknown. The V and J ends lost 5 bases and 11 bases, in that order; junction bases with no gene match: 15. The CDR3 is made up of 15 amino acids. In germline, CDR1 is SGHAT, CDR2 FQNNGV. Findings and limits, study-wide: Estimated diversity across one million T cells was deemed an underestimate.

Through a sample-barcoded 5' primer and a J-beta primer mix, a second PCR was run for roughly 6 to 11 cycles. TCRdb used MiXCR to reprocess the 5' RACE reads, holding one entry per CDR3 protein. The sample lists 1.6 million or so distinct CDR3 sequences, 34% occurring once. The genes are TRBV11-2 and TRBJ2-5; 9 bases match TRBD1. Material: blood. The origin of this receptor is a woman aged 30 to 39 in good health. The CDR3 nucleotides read TGTGCCAGCAGCATACAGGGGGCGCAGGTCAATGAGCAGTACTTC. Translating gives CASSIQGAQVNEQYF.